This T cell receptor beta chain is drawn from a study of blood T cell repertoires in COVID-19. Study-wide context: Samples came from the United States, Italy and Spain, spanning acute and convalescent COVID-19. T cells, B-cell-depleted T cells, or PBMCs supplied cDNA or gDNA.

Original data processing: Using reference gene primer amplification, nucleated cell counts were estimated. Libraries were prepared by immunoSEQ multiplex PCR; TCRdb keeps only in-frame clonotypes and omits some of them. V, J and clone size are taken as reported in that table, and D and trimming were inferred from the DNA itself. Seen here are approximately 250,000 clones, 70% to 85% observed once, and the top ten hold 1.4%. The specimen sequenced was peripheral blood. The clonotype was recovered from a woman in her forties who had recovered from COVID-19.

The CDR3 reads CASSSREKLFF. The CDR3 DNA follows: TGTGCCAGCAGCTCGAGAGAAAAACTGTTTTTT. V is TRBV7-9 and J is TRBJ1-4; D unresolved. Trimming removed 4 bases at V and 8 bases at J, with 5 bases between. The germline gives CDR1 SEHNR, CDR2 FQNEAQ (reference sequence). This CDR3 comprises 11 residues.